This is a list of T cell receptor beta chains from one sample in a study of metastatic and nonmetastatic thyroid tumors. Via MiXCR, TCRdb re-called the PCR reads. The repertoire holds 6,400 or so clones, 35% to 45% seen once, with 10% to 15% in the top ten. Sequenced material: adjacent normal tissue. Receptors were obtained from a female donor with papillary thyroid cancer or a benign thyroid nodule (not recorded which). Some clones in this sample may be carry-over from other donors' samples. Both conserved end residues are part of each CDR3. D genes are given only for firm matches. Clone size is stated in some rows and not others, as once, few, many or a class when expanded.

v_call: TRBV2; d_call: TRBD2; j_call: TRBJ2-7; clone_size: NA; cdr3_nt: TGTGCCAGCAGTGTACTAGCGGTTCCATACGAGCAGTACTTC; cdr3_aa: CASSVLAVPYEQYF
v_call: TRBV5-1; d_call: TRBD1; j_call: TRBJ1-1; clone_size: NA; cdr3_nt: TGCGCCAGCAGCCGACAGGGAGGACAGTTGAACACTGAAGCTTTCTTT; cdr3_aa: CASSRQGGQLNTEAFF
v_call: TRBV6-1; d_call: TRBD2; j_call: TRBJ2-1; clone_size: NA; cdr3_nt: TGTGCCAGCAGTGAAGCACTAGCGGGAGCTGGCAATGAGCAGTTCTTC; cdr3_aa: CASSEALAGAGNEQFF
v_call: TRBV7-2; d_call: NA; j_call: TRBJ2-3; clone_size: NA; cdr3_nt: TGTGCCAGCAGCTTCACGGCAGCTACAGATACGCAGTATTTT; cdr3_aa: CASSFTAATDTQYF
v_call: TRBV3-1; d_call: NA; j_call: TRBJ1-1; clone_size: NA; cdr3_nt: TGTGCCAGCAGCCCAGACTTGGGGGGTCGTACTGAAGCTTTCTTT; cdr3_aa: CASSPDLGGRTEAFF
v_call: TRBV6-1; d_call: NA; j_call: TRBJ1-2; clone_size: NA; cdr3_nt: TGTGCCAGCAGAGGGGACGCAGCTAACTATGGCTACACCTTC; cdr3_aa: CASRGDAANYGYTF
v_call: TRBV5-1; d_call: TRBD1; j_call: TRBJ1-1; clone_size: NA; cdr3_nt: TGCGCCAGCAGCGCCGGGACAGGGAACACTGAAGCTTTCTTT; cdr3_aa: CASSAGTGNTEAFF
v_call: TRBV10-3; d_call: TRBD1; j_call: TRBJ1-1; clone_size: NA; cdr3_nt: TGTGCCATCAGCGCAGGGGGCATGAACACTGAAGCTTTCTTT; cdr3_aa: CAISAGGMNTEAFF
v_call: TRBV28; d_call: TRBD1; j_call: TRBJ1-2; clone_size: NA; cdr3_nt: TGTGCCAGCAGTCCGGGACAGAGCCTCTATGGCTACACCTTC; cdr3_aa: CASSPGQSLYGYTF
v_call: TRBV6-1; d_call: NA; j_call: TRBJ1-5; clone_size: NA; cdr3_nt: TGTGCCAGCAGGCCCCAGGGAGGAGGCAATCAGCCCCAGCATTTT; cdr3_aa: CASRPQGGGNQPQHF
v_call: TRBV13; d_call: NA; j_call: TRBJ2-7; clone_size: NA; cdr3_nt: TGTGCCAGCAGCCAGGCTGGACGGGCTAACGAGCAGTACTTC; cdr3_aa: CASSQAGRANEQYF
v_call: TRBV28; d_call: NA; j_call: TRBJ2-1; clone_size: few; cdr3_nt: TGTGCCAGCTACCCCGCGGGACGGTCCTACAATGAGCAGTTCTTC; cdr3_aa: CASYPAGRSYNEQFF
v_call: TRBV11-2; d_call: TRBD1; j_call: TRBJ2-1; clone_size: NA; cdr3_nt: TGTGCCAGCAGCTTTAGGGTACAGGGGGTAAATGAGCAGTTCTTC; cdr3_aa: CASSFRVQGVNEQFF
v_call: TRBV18; d_call: NA; j_call: TRBJ1-1; clone_size: NA; cdr3_nt: TGTGCCAGCTCACCAACCCCCGAGCCGAACACTGAAGCTTTCTTT; cdr3_aa: CASSPTPEPNTEAFF